What follows are 17 T cell receptor beta chains derived from one specimen sequenced in a study of blood T cell repertoires in COVID-19. Generated by immunoSEQ multiplex PCR, the TCRdb table keeps only in-frame clones and is missing some. In the table there are about 110,000 clones, about 83% of which are singletons. Sequences were obtained from peripheral blood. The receptors come from a woman in her 70s with acute or convalescent COVID-19.

The V call is TRBV3-1 (or the pseudogene TRBV3-2), the J call TRBJ1-1, with a possible D match to TRBD1 (5 bases). The germline V gene encodes CDR1 LGHDT and CDR2 YNNKEL (reference sequence). The CDR3 contains 13 residues. The V gene lost 1 base and the J gene lost 11 bases, with 14 bases spanning the gap. The CDR3 nucleotides read TGTGCCAGCAGCCAAGTGGGGCCGGTTGAGGCTTTCTTT. Translation: CASSQVGPVEAFF.

This clone was seen only once. This chain uses TRBV19 with TRBJ1-1; D remains ambiguous. The length of the CDR3 is 12 residues. Germline-derived CDR1 and CDR2 are LNHDA and SQIVND (reference sequence). Trimming cost V 0 bases and J 5 bases, with 4 bases left between them. In DNA, the CDR3 is TGTGCCAGTAGTATAGACAGGACTGAAGCTTTCTTT. It encodes CASSIDRTEAFF.

This sequence joins TRBV10-3 and TRBJ2-7; the D gene is possibly TRBD2 (6 bases). CDR1 is ENHRY and CDR2 is SYGVKD in the germline V gene. The CDR3 totals 15 residues. The germline V and J ends were trimmed by 6 bases and 4 bases, with 19 bases remaining between them. For the CDR3, the DNA is TGTGCCATCAGGTTCGGAGGGAACCCTTCGTACGAGCAGTACTTC. Residues: CAIRFGGNPSYEQYF.

The rearrangement links TRBV3-1 (or the pseudogene TRBV3-2) to TRBJ1-4; no reliable D call. Germline lookup yields CDR1 LGHDT and CDR2 YNNKEL (reference sequence). Trimming pared 1 base from V and 0 bases from J, leaving 21 bases between. The CDR3 has 20 residues. CDR3 sequence (DNA): TGTGCCAGCAGCCAAGTTTCATTTAGAGGTGGGAGGGCAACTAATGAAAAACTGTTTTTT. Its translation: CASSQVSFRGGRATNEKLFF.

V usage is TRBV5-1 and J usage is TRBJ2-1; weak D call: TRBD1 (6 bases). Per the germline V gene, CDR1 is SGHRS and CDR2 is YFSETQ. V gave up 6 bases and J gave up 4 bases, with 14 bases separating them. The CDR3 runs 14 residues. The CDR3 protein is CASKRGSQYNEQFF. CDR3 bases: TGCGCCAGCAAGAGGGGGAGCCAATACAATGAGCAGTTCTTC.

The gene calls are TRBV3-1 (or the pseudogene TRBV3-2) and TRBJ1-6; 9 bases line up with TRBD1. CDR1 LGHDT and CDR2 YNNKEL come from the germline V gene (reference sequence). CDR3 length: 20 residues. J lost 9 bases, V lost 2 bases, and 20 bases had no gene match. Written as DNA, the CDR3 is TGTGCCAGCAGCCAAAGAATAAACCTCCGGGACAGGGTAGGAGGTTCACCCCTCCACTTT. Amino acids: CASSQRINLRDRVGGSPLHF.

This chain connects TRBV19 to TRBJ1-5, with D tentatively TRBD1 (5 bases). V was pared by 0 bases and J by 8 bases, with 11 bases between. This CDR3 region has 14 residues. Germline CDR1 and CDR2: LNHDA and SQIVND (reference sequence). The CDR3 spells CASSIEGWGEPQHF. CDR3 bases: TGTGCCAGTAGTATAGAGGGTTGGGGGGAGCCCCAGCATTTT.

DNA of the CDR3: TGTGCCAGCAGTTACTCGGGACAGGGGGTCTACGAGCAGTACTTC. This codes for CASSYSGQGVYEQYF. The gene calls are TRBV6-6 and TRBJ2-7; 11 bases line up with TRBD1. This CDR3 spans 15 amino acids. Looked up from germline, CDR1 is MNHNY and CDR2 is SVGAGI (reference sequence). Unmatched junction bases numbered 1, after V lost 0 bases and J lost 3 bases.

DNA for the CDR3: TGTGCCAGTAATAAAGTCGGGGACACTGAAGCTTTCTTT. Its protein product is CASNKVGDTEAFF. The chain carries TRBV7-9 and TRBJ1-1; D is undetermined. The CDR3 extends over 13 amino acids. CDR1 and CDR2 (germline): SEHNR, FQNEAQ (reference sequence). V was cut by 9 bases and J by 3 bases, with 14 bases left in between.

The chain combines TRBV30 with TRBJ1-2; tentatively, D is TRBD1 (5 bases). Trimming removed 2 bases from V and 5 bases from J, with 15 bases in between. CDR3 size: 14 residues. Per germline, CDR1 GTSNPN and CDR2 SVGIG (reference sequence). The chain's CDR3 is CAWSTGGEGYGYTF. DNA of the CDR3: TGTGCCTGGAGTACGGGAGGGGAGGGATATGGCTACACCTTC.

The chain has TRBV5-3 and TRBJ1-1; D is perhaps TRBD1 (6 bases). TRBV5-3 qualifies as an ORF whose function is uncertain. The V end lost 1 base, the J end lost 8 bases, and 18 bases lay between the germline ends. The CDR3 has 15 residues. The CDR3 sequence is CARSLTRLKGGEAFF. The CDR3 DNA sequence: TGTGCCAGAAGCTTGACCAGACTTAAGGGGGGGGAAGCTTTCTTT.

The J gene is TRBJ2-2, the V gene TRBV28, with TRBD1 identical over 9 bases. The length of the CDR3 is 15 residues. Germline values: CDR1 MDHEN, CDR2 SYDVKM. The junction had 6 bases not matched to a gene; V was cut back by 6 bases and J by 4 bases. In nucleotides, the CDR3 is TGTGCCAGCAGAGGGACAGGGTTCGGCACCGGGGAGCTGTTTTTT. Translation gives CASRGTGFGTGELFF.

This chain joins TRBV9 and TRBJ2-2, with 7 positions matching TRBD1. Germline loops: CDR1 SGDLS, CDR2 YYNGEE. Trimming at V came to 4 bases and at J to 0 bases, leaving 12 bases not matched to a gene. The CDR3 consists of 18 residues. The CDR3: CASSLRGWAEANTGELFF. Here the CDR3 DNA reads TGTGCCAGCAGCCTCAGGGGGTGGGCCGAAGCGAACACCGGGGAGCTGTTTTTT.

This chain joins TRBV7-2 and TRBJ1-1; D perhaps matches TRBD1 (6 bases). The CDR3 has 13 amino acids. Deletions cut 6 bases from V and 3 bases from J, with 11 bases between. Per germline, CDR1 SGHTA and CDR2 FQGNSA. The CDR3 DNA reads as TGTGCCAGCAGGACCTGGACAGACACTGAAGCTTTCTTT. It encodes CASRTWTDTEAFF.

The chain has TRBV6-1 and TRBJ2-1; a possible D gene is TRBD2 (6 bases). Germline V lookup: CDR1 MNHNS, CDR2 SASEGT. V was pared by 3 bases and J by 8 bases, with 23 bases between. The CDR3 length is 17 residues. The CDR3 DNA sequence: TGTGCCAGCAGTGATACATGGCGGCGGGACGCCCGGGATGAGCAGTTCTTC. Protein product: CASSDTWRRDARDEQFF.

This clone was detected once. V and J are TRBV6-5 and TRBJ2-2; 7 nucleotides line up with TRBD1. Germline assignment: CDR1 MNHEY and CDR2 SVGAGI. V dropped 6 bases and J dropped 0; count of bases not matched to a gene: 4. The CDR3 consists of 15 residues. In DNA, the CDR3 is TGTGCCAGCAGCTCCGGGACAGCGAACACCGGGGAGCTGTTTTTT. It yields the protein CASSSGTANTGELFF.

The CDR3 nucleotides are TGTGCCAGCAGCGTATTGGGACAGGGGGCAGATACGCAGTATTTT. Amino acid sequence: CASSVLGQGADTQYF. The gene calls are TRBV9 and TRBJ2-3; TRBD1 matches 11 bases. The trim removed 1 base at V and 4 bases at J, leaving 2 bases unmatched. There are 15 residues in the CDR3. Germline CDR1 reads SGDLS; CDR2 reads YYNGEE.